The clone carrying this T cell receptor beta chain appeared many times. As yet, its antigen is unknown. The data are from a study of T-cell reconstitution after alpha-beta-depleted transplantation in children. Study-wide findings and caveats: By about two months after transplant, alpha-beta T cells reportedly arose from several hundred graft clones that had expanded. At day 60, the high TCRbeta diversity found in some patients originated from recipient T cells and thymic progenitors that had survived. At the one-year point after transplant, T-cell counts and TCRbeta diversity were found to come mostly from T cells that had been newly produced.

A TCRbeta library incorporating unique molecular identifiers was prepared. One entry per CDR3 protein results from TCRdb running MiXCR on the PCR reads. The sample lists roughly 100,000 distinct CDR3 sequences, 7.5% to 9% occurring once. CDR1 is SGHNT, CDR2 YENEEA, per germline. This CDR3 region has 14 residues. Trimming shortened V by 2 bases and J by 4 bases, and 10 bases separated the two germline ends. Source: PBMCs, taken before TCRalphabeta/CD19-depleted stem cell transplant. This chain links TRBV11-3 with TRBJ2-3, with a possible D match to TRBD1 (6 bases). The TCR comes from a boy aged 2 to 10 with acute lymphoblastic leukemia, due to receive a stem cell transplant. The CDR3 DNA follows: TGTGCCAGCAGCTTACGTGGGGGCGCAGATACGCAGTATTTT. Amino acids: CASSLRGGADTQYF.